This TCR beta chain was profiled in a study of blood T cell repertoires in COVID-19. Study as a whole: PBMCs, B-cell-depleted T cells, or T cells were the source of the cDNA or gDNA that made up the material.

In the authors' workflow: Cell counts per sample came from amplifying reference gene primers. Sequencing was performed with immunoSEQ multiplex PCR; in TCRdb, only in-frame clones are kept and a portion is missing. That table gives V, J and clone size, and the DNA gave D and trimming. The sample comprises a few hundred thousand clones, roughly 80% of which are singletons, and about 5.1% rests with the top ten. The sequence was obtained from a woman aged 55-69 years who had recovered from COVID-19. Input material: peripheral blood.

CDR3: CAWSAFTAGYQNEKLFF. DNA for the CDR3: TGTGCCTGGAGTGCCTTTACGGCAGGATATCAGAATGAAAAACTGTTTTTT. V usage is TRBV30 and J usage is TRBJ1-4; no reliable D call. The CDR3 is 17 amino acids. Per the germline V gene, CDR1 is GTSNPN and CDR2 is SVGIG (reference sequence). With 1 base removed from V and 5 bases from J, the gap between germline ends came to 20 bases.